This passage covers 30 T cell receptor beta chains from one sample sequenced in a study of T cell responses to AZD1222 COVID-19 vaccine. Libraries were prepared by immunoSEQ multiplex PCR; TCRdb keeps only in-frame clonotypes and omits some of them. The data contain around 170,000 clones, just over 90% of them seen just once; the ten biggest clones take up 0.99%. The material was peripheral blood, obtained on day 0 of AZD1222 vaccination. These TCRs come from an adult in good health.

The CDR3 coding sequence is TGTGCCAGCAGCTCTACCCTACAGGGGGCCGGCACCGGGGAGCTGTTTTTT. Its translation is CASSSTLQGAGTGELFF. The chain links TRBV11-2 to TRBJ2-2; 9 nucleotides agree with TRBD1. This CDR3 has 17 residues. After removal of 4 bases from V and 4 bases from J, the junction contained 10 bases not matched to a gene. Germline V CDR1 and CDR2: SGHAT, FQNNGV.

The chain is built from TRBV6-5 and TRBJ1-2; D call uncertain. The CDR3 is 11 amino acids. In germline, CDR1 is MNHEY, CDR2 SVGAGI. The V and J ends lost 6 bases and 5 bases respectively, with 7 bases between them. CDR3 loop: CASSPGYGYTF. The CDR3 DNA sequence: TGTGCCAGCAGCCCCGGGTATGGCTACACCTTC.

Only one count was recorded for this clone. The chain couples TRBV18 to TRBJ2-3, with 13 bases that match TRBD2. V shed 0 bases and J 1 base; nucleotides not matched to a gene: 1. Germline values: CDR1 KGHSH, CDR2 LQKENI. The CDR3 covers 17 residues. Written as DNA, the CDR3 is TGTGCCAGCTCACCACCGGGACTAGCGGGACGCACAGATACGCAGTATTTT. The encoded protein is CASSPPGLAGRTDTQYF.

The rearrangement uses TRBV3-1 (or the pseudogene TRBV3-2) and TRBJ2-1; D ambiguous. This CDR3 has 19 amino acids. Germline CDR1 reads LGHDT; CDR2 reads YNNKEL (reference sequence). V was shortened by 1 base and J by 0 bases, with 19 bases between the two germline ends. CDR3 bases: TGTGCCAGCAGCCAAGTTGCGTCTACCCTTACGAGCTCCTACAATGAGCAGTTCTTC. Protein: CASSQVASTLTSSYNEQFF.

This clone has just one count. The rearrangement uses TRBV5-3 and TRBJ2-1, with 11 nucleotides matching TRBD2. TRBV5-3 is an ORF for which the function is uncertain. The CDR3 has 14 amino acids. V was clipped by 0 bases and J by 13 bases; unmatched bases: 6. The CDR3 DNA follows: TGTGCCAGAAGCTTGGCACTAGCGGGAGACAAACAGTTCTTC. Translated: CARSLALAGDKQFF.

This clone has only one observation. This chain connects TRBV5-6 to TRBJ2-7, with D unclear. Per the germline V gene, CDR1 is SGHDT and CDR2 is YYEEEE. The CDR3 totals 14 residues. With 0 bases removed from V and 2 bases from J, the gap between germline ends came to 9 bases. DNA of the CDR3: TGTGCCAGCAGCTTGGCGGACGGCGCCTACGAGCAGTACTTC. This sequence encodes CASSLADGAYEQYF.

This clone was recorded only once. This CDR3 is CASSQGSPQYYGYTF. DNA for the CDR3: TGTGCCAGCAGCCAAGGGTCCCCTCAATACTATGGCTACACCTTC. V is TRBV14 and J is TRBJ1-2; D unresolved. The CDR3 consists of 15 residues. Germline V gene lookup returns CDR1 SGHDN and CDR2 FVKESK. Deletions cut 1 base from V and 3 bases from J, with 12 bases between.

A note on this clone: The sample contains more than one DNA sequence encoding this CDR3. Here the CDR3 DNA reads TGTGCCAGCAGTCTCAGGGGGCTGGGAACCGGGGAGCTGTTTTTT. It encodes CASSLRGLGTGELFF. The chain links TRBV27 to TRBJ2-2; TRBD1 matches 8 bases. The ends lost 5 bases at V and 5 bases at J; junction bases unmatched: 7. The CDR3 sequence is 15 residues long. CDR1 is MNHEY and CDR2 is SMNVEV in the germline V gene (reference sequence).

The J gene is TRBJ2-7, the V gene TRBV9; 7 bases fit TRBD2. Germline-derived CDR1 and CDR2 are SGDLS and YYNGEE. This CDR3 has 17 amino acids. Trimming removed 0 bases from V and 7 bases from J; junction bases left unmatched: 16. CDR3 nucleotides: TGTGCCAGCAGCGTAGATCCAAACAGCGGGGTCCTACGAGAGCAGTACTTC. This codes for CASSVDPNSGVLREQYF. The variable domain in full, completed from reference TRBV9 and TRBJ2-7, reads DSGVTQTPKHLITATGQRVTLRCSPRSGDLSVYWYQQSLDQGLQFLIQYYNGEERAKGNILERFSAQQFPDLHSELNLSSLELGDSALYFCASSVDPNSGVLREQYFGPGTRLTVT.

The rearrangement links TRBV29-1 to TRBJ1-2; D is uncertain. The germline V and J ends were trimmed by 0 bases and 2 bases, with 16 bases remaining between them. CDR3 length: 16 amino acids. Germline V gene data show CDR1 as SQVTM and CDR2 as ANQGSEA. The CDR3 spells CSVEDKPSPLNYGYTF. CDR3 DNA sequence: TGCAGCGTTGAAGATAAGCCTAGTCCTTTGAACTATGGCTACACCTTC. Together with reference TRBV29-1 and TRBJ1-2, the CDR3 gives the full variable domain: SAVISQKPSRDICQRGTSLTIQCQVDSQVTMMFWYRQQPGQSLTLIATANQGSEATYESGFVIDKFPISRPNLTFSTLTVSNMSPEDSSIYLCSVEDKPSPLNYGYTFGSGTRLTVV.

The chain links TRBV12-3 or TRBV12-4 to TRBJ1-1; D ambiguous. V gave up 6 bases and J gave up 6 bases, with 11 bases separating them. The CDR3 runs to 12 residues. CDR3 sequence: CASSPRYSEAFF. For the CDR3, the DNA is TGTGCCAGCAGCCCAAGATACTCTGAAGCTTTCTTT.

CDR3 loop: CASSLFRLNYEQYF. CDR3 nucleotide sequence: TGTGCCAGCAGCTTATTCAGGTTAAACTACGAGCAGTACTTC. The chain employs TRBV11-2 and TRBJ2-7; D unclear. The CDR3 is 14 residues long. Looked up from germline, CDR1 is SGHAT and CDR2 is FQNNGV. The V and J ends lost 2 bases and 3 bases respectively, with 11 bases between them.

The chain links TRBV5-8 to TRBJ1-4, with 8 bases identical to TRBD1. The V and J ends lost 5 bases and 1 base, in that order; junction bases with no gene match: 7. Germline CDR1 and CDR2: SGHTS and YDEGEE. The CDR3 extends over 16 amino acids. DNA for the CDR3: TGTGCCAGCAGTCAGGGGGCTGTCGGAACTAATGAAAAACTGTTTTTT. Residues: CASSQGAVGTNEKLFF.

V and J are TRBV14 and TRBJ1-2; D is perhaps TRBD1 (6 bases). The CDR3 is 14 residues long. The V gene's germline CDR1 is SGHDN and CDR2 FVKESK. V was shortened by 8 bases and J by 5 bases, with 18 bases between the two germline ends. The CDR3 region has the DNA TGTGCCAGCTCGGCGGCGGGGGCTGGATATGGCTACACCTTC. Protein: CASSAAGAGYGYTF.

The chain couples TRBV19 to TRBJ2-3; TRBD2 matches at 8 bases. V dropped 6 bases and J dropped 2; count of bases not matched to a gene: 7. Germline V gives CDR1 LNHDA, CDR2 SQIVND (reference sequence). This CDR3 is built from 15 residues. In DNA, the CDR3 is TGTGCCAGTAGCGACCGGGGGGGCAACACAGATACGCAGTATTTT. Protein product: CASSDRGGNTDTQYF.

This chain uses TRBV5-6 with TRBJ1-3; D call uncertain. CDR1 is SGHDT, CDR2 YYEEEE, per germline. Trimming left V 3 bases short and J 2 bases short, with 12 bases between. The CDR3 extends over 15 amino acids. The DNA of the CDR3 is TGTGCCAGCAGCTCCCGTGGCGGCACTGGAAACACCATATATTTT. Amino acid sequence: CASSSRGGTGNTIYF.

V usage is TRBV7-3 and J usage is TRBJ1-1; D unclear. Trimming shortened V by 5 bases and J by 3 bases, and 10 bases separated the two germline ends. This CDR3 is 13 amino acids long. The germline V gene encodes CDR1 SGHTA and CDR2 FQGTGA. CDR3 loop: CASSARRDTEAFF. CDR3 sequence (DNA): TGTGCCAGCAGCGCCCGAAGGGACACTGAAGCTTTCTTT.

This CDR3 is CASGGDNSYEQYF. In DNA, the CDR3 is TGTGCCAGCGGAGGGGACAATTCCTACGAGCAGTACTTC. V usage is TRBV5-5 and J usage is TRBJ2-7, with D possibly being TRBD1 or TRBD2 (6 bases each). Trimming shortened V by 7 bases and J by 1 base, and 12 bases separated the two germline ends. This CDR3 has 13 residues. Per germline, CDR1 SGHKS and CDR2 YYEKEE (reference sequence).

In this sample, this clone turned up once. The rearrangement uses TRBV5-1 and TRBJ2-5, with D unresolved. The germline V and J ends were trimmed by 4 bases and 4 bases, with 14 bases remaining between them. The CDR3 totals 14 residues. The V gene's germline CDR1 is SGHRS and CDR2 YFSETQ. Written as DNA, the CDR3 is TGCGCCAGCAGCAACGACGCACATGGAGAGACCCAGTACTTC. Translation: CASSNDAHGETQYF.

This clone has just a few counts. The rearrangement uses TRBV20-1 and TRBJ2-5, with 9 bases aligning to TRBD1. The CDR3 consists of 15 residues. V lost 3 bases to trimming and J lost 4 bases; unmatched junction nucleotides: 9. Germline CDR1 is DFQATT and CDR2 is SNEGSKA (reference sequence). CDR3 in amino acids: CSASLGQGVRETQYF. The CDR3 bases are TGCAGTGCTAGTTTGGGACAGGGTGTCCGAGAGACCCAGTACTTC.

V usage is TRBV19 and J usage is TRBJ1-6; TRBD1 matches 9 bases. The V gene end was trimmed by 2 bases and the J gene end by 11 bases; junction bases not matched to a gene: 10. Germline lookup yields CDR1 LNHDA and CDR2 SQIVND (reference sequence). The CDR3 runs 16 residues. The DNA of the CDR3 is TGTGCCAGTAGTATACAATCCGGGACAGGGATGACACCCCTCCACTTT. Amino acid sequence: CASSIQSGTGMTPLHF.

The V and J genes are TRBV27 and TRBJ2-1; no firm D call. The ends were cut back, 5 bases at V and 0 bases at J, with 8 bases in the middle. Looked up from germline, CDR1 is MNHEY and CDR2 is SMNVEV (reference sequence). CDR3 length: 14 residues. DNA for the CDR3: TGTGCCAGCAGTCAGGAGAGCTCCTACAATGAGCAGTTCTTC. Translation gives CASSQESSYNEQFF.

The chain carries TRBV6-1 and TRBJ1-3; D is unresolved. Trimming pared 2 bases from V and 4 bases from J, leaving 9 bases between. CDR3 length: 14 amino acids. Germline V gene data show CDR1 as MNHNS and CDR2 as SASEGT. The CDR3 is CASSEPREGNTIYF. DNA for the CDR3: TGTGCCAGCAGTGAACCCAGAGAGGGAAACACCATATATTTT.

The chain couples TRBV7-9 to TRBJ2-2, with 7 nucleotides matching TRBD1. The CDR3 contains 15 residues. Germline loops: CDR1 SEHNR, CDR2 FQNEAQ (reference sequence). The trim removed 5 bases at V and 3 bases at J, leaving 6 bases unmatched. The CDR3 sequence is CASSRTGRDTGELFF. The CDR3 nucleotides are TGTGCCAGCAGCCGGACAGGACGGGACACCGGGGAGCTGTTTTTT. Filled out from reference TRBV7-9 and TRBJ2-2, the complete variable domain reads DTGVSQNPRHKITKRGQNVTFRCDPISEHNRLYWYRQTLGQGPEFLTYFQNEAQLEKSRLLSDRFSAERPKGSFSTLEIQRTEQGDSAMYLCASSRTGRDTGELFFGEGSRLTVL.

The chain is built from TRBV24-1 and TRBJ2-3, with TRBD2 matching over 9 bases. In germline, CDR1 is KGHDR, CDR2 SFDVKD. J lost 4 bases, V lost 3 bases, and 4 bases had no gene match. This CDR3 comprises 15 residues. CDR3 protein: CATSDSLAGPDTQYF. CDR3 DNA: TGTGCCACCAGTGATAGTCTAGCGGGACCAGATACGCAGTATTTT.

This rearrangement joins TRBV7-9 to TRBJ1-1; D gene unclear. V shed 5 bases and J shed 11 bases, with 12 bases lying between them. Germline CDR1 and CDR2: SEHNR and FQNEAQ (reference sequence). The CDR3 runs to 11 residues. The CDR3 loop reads CASSLGFRAFF. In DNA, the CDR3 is TGTGCCAGCAGCCTGGGGTTTCGGGCTTTCTTT. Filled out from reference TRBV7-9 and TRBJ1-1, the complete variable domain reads DTGVSQNPRHKITKRGQNVTFRCDPISEHNRLYWYRQTLGQGPEFLTYFQNEAQLEKSRLLSDRFSAERPKGSFSTLEIQRTEQGDSAMYLCASSLGFRAFFGQGTRLTVV.

CDR3 region: CASSPDSGSSGNTIYF. CDR3 DNA: TGTGCCAGCTCACCTGACAGCGGCAGCTCTGGAAACACCATATATTTT. V and J are TRBV18 and TRBJ1-3, with a tentative D call TRBD1 (5 bases). Germline V gene data show CDR1 as KGHSH and CDR2 as LQKENI. The CDR3 is 16 residues long. Trimming cost V 3 bases and J 0 bases, with 12 bases left between them. Supplemented by reference TRBV18 and TRBJ1-3, the full variable domain reads NAGVMQNPRHLVRRRGQEARLRCSPMKGHSHVYWYRQLPEEGLKFMVYLQKENIIDESGMPKERFSAEFPKEGPSILRIQQVVRGDSAAYFCASSPDSGSSGNTIYFGEGSWLTVV.

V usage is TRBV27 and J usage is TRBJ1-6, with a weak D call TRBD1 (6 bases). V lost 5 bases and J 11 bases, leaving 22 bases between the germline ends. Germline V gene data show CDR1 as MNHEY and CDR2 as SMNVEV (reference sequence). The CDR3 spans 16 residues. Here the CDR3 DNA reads TGTGCCAGCAGTGCCCAAACAGGGCTGTTTAAGACACCCCTCCACTTT. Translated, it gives CASSAQTGLFKTPLHF.

The CDR3 reads CASSMGQGYGGELFF. The CDR3 region has the DNA TGTGCCAGTAGTATGGGACAGGGTTATGGCGGGGAGCTGTTTTTT. V gene TRBV19 combines with J gene TRBJ2-2, with TRBD1 identical over 9 bases. The CDR3 runs to 15 residues. After removal of 3 bases from V and 7 bases from J, the junction contained 6 bases not matched to a gene. Germline loops: CDR1 LNHDA, CDR2 SQIVND (reference sequence).

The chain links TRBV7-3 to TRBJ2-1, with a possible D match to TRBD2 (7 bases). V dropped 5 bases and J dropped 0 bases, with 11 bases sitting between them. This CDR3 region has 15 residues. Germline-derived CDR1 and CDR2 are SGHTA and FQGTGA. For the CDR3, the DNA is TGTGCCAGCAGCCTGGGGGGGCTCTCCTACAATGAGCAGTTCTTC. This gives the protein CASSLGGLSYNEQFF. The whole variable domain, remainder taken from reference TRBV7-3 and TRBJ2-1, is GAGVSQTPSNKVTEKGKYVELRCDPISGHTALYWYRQSLGQGPEFLIYFQGTGAADDSGLPNDRFFAVRPEGSVSTLKIQRTERGDSAVYLCASSLGGLSYNEQFFGPGTRLTVL.